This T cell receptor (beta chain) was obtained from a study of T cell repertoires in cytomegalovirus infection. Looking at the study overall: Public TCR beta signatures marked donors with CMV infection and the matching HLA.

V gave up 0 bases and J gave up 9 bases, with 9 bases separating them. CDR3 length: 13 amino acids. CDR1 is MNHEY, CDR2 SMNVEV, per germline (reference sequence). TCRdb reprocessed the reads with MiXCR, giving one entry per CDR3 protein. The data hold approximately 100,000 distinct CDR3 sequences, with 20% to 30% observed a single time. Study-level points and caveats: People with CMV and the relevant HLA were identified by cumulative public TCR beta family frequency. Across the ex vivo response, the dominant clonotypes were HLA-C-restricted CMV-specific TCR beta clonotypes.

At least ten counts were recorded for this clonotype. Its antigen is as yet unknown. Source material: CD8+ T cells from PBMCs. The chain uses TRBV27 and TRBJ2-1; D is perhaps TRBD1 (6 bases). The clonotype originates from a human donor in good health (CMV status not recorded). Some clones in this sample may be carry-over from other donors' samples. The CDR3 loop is CASSLSWTAEQFF. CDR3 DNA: TGTGCCAGCAGTTTATCTTGGACAGCTGAGCAGTTCTTC.